A single sample gave rise to the 27 T cell receptor beta chains below, sequenced in a study of blood T cell repertoires in COVID-19. TCRdb's table, derived via immunoSEQ multiplex PCR, lists solely in-frame clones and lacks some. The sample has about 87,000 clones, about 80% seen once. The sample taken for sequencing was peripheral blood. The receptors shown here come from a woman aged 70-85 years with acute or convalescent COVID-19.

This rearrangement joins TRBV11-3 to TRBJ2-7, with 8 bases that match TRBD2. The CDR3 is made up of 14 amino acids. Looked up from germline, CDR1 is SGHNT and CDR2 is YENEEA. V was clipped by 2 bases and J by 4 bases; unmatched bases: 4. The CDR3 reads CASSLHGGEYEQYF. CDR3 bases: TGTGCCAGCAGCTTACACGGGGGGGAATACGAGCAGTACTTC.

The chain employs TRBV21-1 and TRBJ1-1. TRBV21-1 is recorded as a pseudogene. This CDR3 contains 17 residues. CDR3 amino acids: CASSPRRGGAVHTEAFF. As DNA, the CDR3 is TGTGCCAGCAGCCCCCGTCGGGGGGGCGCGGTGCACACTGAAGCTTTCTTT.

The rearrangement links TRBV2 to TRBJ1-5, with a tentative D call TRBD1 (6 bases). V was clipped by 6 bases and J by 1 base, with 13 bases between them. There are 15 residues in the CDR3. Germline-derived CDR1 and CDR2 are SNHLY and FYNNEI. CDR3 nucleotide sequence: TGTGCCAGCAGACCCGGGACACTGAGCAATCAGCCCCAGCATTTT. Encoded protein: CASRPGTLSNQPQHF.

The chain has TRBV4-2 and TRBJ2-3, with D possibly TRBD1 on 6 matching bases. The V and J ends lost 6 bases and 6 bases respectively, with 19 bases between them. CDR1 is LGHNA, CDR2 YNFKEQ, per germline. CDR3 length: 15 amino acids. The CDR3: CASSITGTPGDTQYF. CDR3 in DNA: TGTGCCAGCAGTATAACCGGGACACCGGGTGATACGCAGTATTTT.

This chain links TRBV19 with TRBJ2-4; weak D call: TRBD2 (5 bases). Germline assignment: CDR1 LNHDA and CDR2 SQIVND (reference sequence). Trimming removed 2 bases at V and 1 base at J, with 18 bases between. The CDR3 consists of 18 residues. The CDR3 DNA follows: TGTGCCAGTAGTATAACGACCGCTCGGGGTACGGCCAAAAACATTCAGTACTTC. Translation: CASSITTARGTAKNIQYF.

The V and J genes are TRBV28 and TRBJ1-1, with a weak D call TRBD1 (5 bases). Trimming shortened V by 4 bases and J by 4 bases, and 16 bases separated the two germline ends. Germline V gives CDR1 MDHEN, CDR2 SYDVKM. The CDR3 is made up of 15 amino acids. CDR3: CASSSPIRQGTEAFF. The CDR3 DNA reads TGTGCCAGCAGTTCCCCCATCAGGCAGGGCACTGAAGCTTTCTTT.

This rearrangement joins TRBV7-2 to TRBJ2-1; perhaps TRBD2 as D (7 bases). With 5 bases removed from V and 8 bases from J, the gap between germline ends came to 13 bases. The CDR3 is 13 amino acids. Germline V gene sequence: CDR1 SGHTA, CDR2 FQGNSA. Here the CDR3 DNA reads TGTGCCAGCAGCCCGGGGGGCGGAGATGAGCAGTTCTTC. Translation gives CASSPGGGDEQFF.

This rearrangement joins TRBV28 to TRBJ2-7; TRBD2 is a possible D gene (5 bases). This CDR3 has 13 residues. The ends were cut back, 5 bases at V and 3 bases at J, with 11 bases in the middle. Germline V CDR1 and CDR2: MDHEN, SYDVKM. CDR3 residues: CASSKTGNYEQYF. The CDR3 DNA sequence: TGTGCCAGCAGTAAGACCGGGAACTACGAGCAGTACTTC.

The V and J genes are TRBV24-1 and TRBJ1-2; 9 nucleotides agree with TRBD1. CDR1 and CDR2 from the germline V gene are KGHDR and SFDVKD. The CDR3 runs 13 residues. The trim removed 8 bases at V and 7 bases at J, leaving 7 bases unmatched. DNA of the CDR3: TGTGCCACCACCCCGGGACAGGGCCGTGGCTACACCTTC. This encodes CATTPGQGRGYTF.

The chain is built from TRBV9 and TRBJ2-5; D is ambiguous. Trimming pared 0 bases from V and 4 bases from J, leaving 10 bases between. This CDR3 region has 14 residues. Germline CDR1 reads SGDLS; CDR2 reads YYNGEE. The CDR3 sequence is CASSVVRRGETQYF. DNA for the CDR3: TGTGCCAGCAGCGTAGTTAGGAGAGGAGAGACCCAGTACTTC. The variable domain in full, with the rest retrieved from reference TRBV9 and TRBJ2-5, is DSGVTQTPKHLITATGQRVTLRCSPRSGDLSVYWYQQSLDQGLQFLIQYYNGEERAKGNILERFSAQQFPDLHSELNLSSLELGDSALYFCASSVVRRGETQYFGPGTRLLVL.

The chain carries TRBV9 and TRBJ2-1; a weak D match, TRBD1 (5 bases). The CDR3 totals 15 residues. CDR1 is SGDLS, CDR2 YYNGEE, per germline. The germline V and J ends were trimmed by 4 bases and 6 bases, with 17 bases remaining between them. CDR3 nucleotides: TGTGCCAGCAGCCAGGGTGGAAGGGGCCTCAATGAGCAGTTCTTC. This codes for CASSQGGRGLNEQFF.

V is TRBV13 and J is TRBJ1-4; possible D gene TRBD1, 5 bases. The CDR3 has 15 amino acids. The V end was cut by 0 bases, the J end by 7 bases, with 12 bases between. The germline V gene has CDR1 PRHDT and CDR2 FYEKMQ (reference sequence). The CDR3: CASSLGSVRGEKLFF. The CDR3 bases are TGTGCCAGCAGCTTAGGAAGTGTAAGGGGTGAAAAACTGTTTTTT.

The chain uses TRBV29-1 and TRBJ2-7, with D uncertain. V shed 5 bases and J shed 5 bases, with 7 bases lying between them. Germline values: CDR1 SQVTM, CDR2 ANQGSEA. The CDR3 covers 10 residues. The CDR3 bases are TGCAGCGTTTATTCAGACGAGCAGTACTTC. Protein: CSVYSDEQYF.

V and J are TRBV5-8 and TRBJ2-5; maybe TRBD1 (5 bases). The V end lost 4 bases, the J end lost 1 base, and 11 bases lay between the germline ends. Germline V gene lookup returns CDR1 SGHTS and CDR2 YDEGEE. The CDR3 spans 14 residues. The CDR3 here is CASSPGFRQETQYF. The CDR3 DNA is TGTGCCAGCAGCCCAGGGTTCCGCCAAGAGACCCAGTACTTC.

V and J are TRBV20-1 and TRBJ1-2; 7 bases fit TRBD1. This CDR3 has 20 amino acids. V was clipped by 3 bases and J by 2 bases; unmatched bases: 24. Germline lookup yields CDR1 DFQATT and CDR2 SNEGSKA (reference sequence). The CDR3, as DNA: TGCAGTGCTAGTGGGTCCTTCAGTAATGGGGCAGGGGGGAACAACTATGGCTACACCTTC. Encoded protein: CSASGSFSNGAGGNNYGYTF.

The rearrangement joins TRBV5-1 to TRBJ1-4; 8 bases agree with TRBD1. The CDR3 contains 15 residues. V shed 4 bases and J 6 bases; nucleotides not matched to a gene: 8. Germline CDR1 SGHRS, CDR2 YFSETQ. This CDR3 is CASSVDRGGDEKLFF. Written as DNA, the CDR3 is TGCGCCAGCAGCGTAGACAGGGGTGGCGATGAAAAACTGTTTTTT. Supplemented by reference TRBV5-1 and TRBJ1-4, the full variable domain reads KAGVTQTPRYLIKTRGQQVTLSCSPISGHRSVSWYQQTPGQGLQFLFEYFSETQRNKGNFPGRFSGRQFSNSRSEMNVSTLELGDSALYLCASSVDRGGDEKLFFGSGTQLSVL.

This chain connects TRBV5-8 to TRBJ2-5; tentatively, D is TRBD2 (5 bases). The length of the CDR3 is 14 residues. The V gene's germline CDR1 is SGHTS and CDR2 YDEGEE. Trimming took 2 bases from V and 5 from J, leaving 13 bases between them. The CDR3 loop is CASSFTYGGETQYF. The CDR3 nucleotides are TGTGCCAGCAGCTTTACTTATGGCGGGGAGACCCAGTACTTC.

The rearrangement uses TRBV5-1 and TRBJ2-3; D remains unclear. The CDR3 extends over 14 amino acids. The germline V and J ends were trimmed by 5 bases and 0 bases, with 10 bases remaining between them. Germline CDR1 is SGHRS and CDR2 is YFSETQ. The CDR3 protein is CASRIAQSTDTQYF. The CDR3 nucleotides are TGCGCCAGCAGAATAGCCCAAAGCACAGATACGCAGTATTTT.

The V and J genes are TRBV11-2 and TRBJ2-5; 7 nucleotides match TRBD1. Per germline, CDR1 SGHAT and CDR2 FQNNGV. V was pared by 2 bases and J by 0 bases, with 3 bases of the junction left unmatched. The CDR3 contains 15 residues. As DNA, the CDR3 is TGTGCCAGCAGCTTAACGGGACAGTACCAAGAGACCCAGTACTTC. Translating gives CASSLTGQYQETQYF.

This chain uses TRBV12-5 with TRBJ1-5; D unresolved. The CDR3 consists of 17 residues. Germline V gene lookup returns CDR1 LGHNT and CDR2 FRNRAP. The V and J ends lost 0 bases and 6 bases respectively, with 18 bases between them. CDR3 amino acids: CASGLVPEDYRRQPQHF. In DNA, the CDR3 is TGTGCTAGTGGTTTGGTACCTGAAGACTATCGGCGTCAGCCCCAGCATTTT.

The table lists this clone with a count of one. This sequence joins TRBV7-8 and TRBJ1-6; TRBD1 might be the D (6 bases). Germline V gene data show CDR1 as SGHVS and CDR2 as FQNEAQ. This CDR3 comprises 14 residues. V was clipped by 2 bases and J by 10 bases, with 12 bases between them. CDR3 residues: CASSLTQGGSPLHF. As DNA, the CDR3 is TGTGCCAGCAGCTTAACACAGGGCGGCTCACCCCTCCACTTT.

This clone was seen a few times. J is TRBJ2-7 and V is TRBV2; TRBD1 might be the D (5 bases). The ends were cut back, 7 bases at V and 0 bases at J, with 10 bases in the middle. CDR1 SNHLY and CDR2 FYNNEI come from the germline V gene. The CDR3 totals 13 residues. Written as DNA, the CDR3 is TGTGCCAGCAAGACGGACAACTCCTACGAGCAGTACTTC. Translated: CASKTDNSYEQYF.

This chain connects TRBV7-3 to TRBJ2-1; 12 bases fit TRBD2. There are 15 residues in the CDR3. Losses at the gene ends were 6 bases for V and 3 bases for J; bases not matched to a gene: 3. Germline assignment: CDR1 SGHTA and CDR2 FQGTGA. The CDR3 protein is CASRRTSGDYNEQFF. CDR3 nucleotides: TGTGCCAGCAGAAGGACTAGCGGGGACTACAATGAGCAGTTCTTC.

The gene calls are TRBV7-9 and TRBJ1-2; tentatively, D is TRBD1 (5 bases). The CDR3 extends over 14 amino acids. Trimming pared 4 bases from V and 6 bases from J, leaving 15 bases between. Looked up from germline, CDR1 is SEHNR and CDR2 is FQNEAQ (reference sequence). The DNA for the CDR3 is TGTGCCAGCAGCTCAGAGTATGGGGGGGATGGCTACACCTTC. Protein: CASSSEYGGDGYTF.

In nucleotides, the CDR3 is TGCGCCAGCAGCCAAGTGGTCACAGGCCACAATGAGCAGTTCTTC. Amino acids: CASSQVVTGHNEQFF. V is TRBV4-1 and J is TRBJ2-1; D is perhaps TRBD1 (5 bases). V was shortened by 1 base and J by 5 bases, with 12 bases between the two germline ends. This CDR3 spans 15 amino acids. The germline gives CDR1 MGHRA, CDR2 YSYEKL.

The J gene is TRBJ1-2, the V gene TRBV3-1 (or the pseudogene TRBV3-2); unclear D gene. V lost 0 bases, J lost 2 bases, and 13 bases lay in between. Germline V lookup: CDR1 LGHDT, CDR2 YNNKEL (reference sequence). CDR3 size: 16 residues. The CDR3 bases are TGTGCCAGCAGCCAAGATCCTCGGGGAAGGAACTATGGCTACACCTTC. This gives the protein CASSQDPRGRNYGYTF.

The chain couples TRBV6-5 to TRBJ1-2; 7 bases are a match to TRBD1. Germline CDR1 reads MNHEY; CDR2 reads SVGAGI. The CDR3 runs 13 residues. With 4 bases clipped from V and 8 bases from J, the junction kept 7 bases outside the gene matches. The CDR3 bases are TGTGCCAGCAGTTGGGGACAGTCTGGAGGCTACACCTTC. It is translated as CASSWGQSGGYTF.